Listed below are T cell receptor beta chains from one sample, sequenced in a study of CD8 T cells in Susac syndrome. Each CDR3 protein gets one entry after TCRdb re-called the immunoSEQ multiplex PCR reads with MiXCR. Here the sample spans over 150,000 distinct CDR3 sequences, roughly 94% being singletons. The sequenced sample consisted of CD4+ T cells from PBMCs. The source of these receptors is a human donor with Susac syndrome. Both conserved end residues are trimmed from each CDR3. Size is stated for part of the rows, as once, few or many counts, or as a class when the clone is expanded.

j_gene,v_gene,abundance,CDR3aa
TRBJ1-1,TRBV6-1,-,ASSANRGIGTEAF
TRBJ1-5,TRBV28,-,ASRLTGENQPQH
TRBJ1-6,TRBV7-3,-,ASSLGTVNSPLH
TRBJ1-1,TRBV5-4,-,ASSTGGQADTEAF
TRBJ2-5,TRBV11-2,-,ASSLGAQETQY
TRBJ2-1,TRBV28,-,ASRVGGPNEQF
TRBJ1-2,TRBV5-1,-,ASSLVQGVNYGYT
TRBJ2-7,TRBV5-1,once,ASSPSDRGEQY
TRBJ2-7,TRBV28,few,ASSGGSYEQY
TRBJ2-5,TRBV27,once,ASRSGGGTQY
TRBJ2-7,TRBV13,-,ASSLRDRGSEQY
TRBJ2-7,TRBV20-1,-,SATRWGSSYEQY
TRBJ1-6,TRBV5-1,-,ASSLSLNSPLH
TRBJ2-7,TRBV20-1,-,SARYPELRGEQY